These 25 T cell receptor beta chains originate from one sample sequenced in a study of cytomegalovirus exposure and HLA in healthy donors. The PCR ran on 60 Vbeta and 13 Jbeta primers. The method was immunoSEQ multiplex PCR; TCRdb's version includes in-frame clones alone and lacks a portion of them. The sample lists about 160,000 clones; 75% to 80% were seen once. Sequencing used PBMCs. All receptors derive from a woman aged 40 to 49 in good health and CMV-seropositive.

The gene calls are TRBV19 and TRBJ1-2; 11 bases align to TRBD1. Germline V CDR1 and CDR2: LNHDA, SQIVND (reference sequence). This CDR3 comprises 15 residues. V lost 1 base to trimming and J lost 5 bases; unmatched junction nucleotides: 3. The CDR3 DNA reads TGTGCCAGTAGTATAGGGACAGGGGGCGGATATGGCTACACCTTC. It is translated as CASSIGTGGGYGYTF.

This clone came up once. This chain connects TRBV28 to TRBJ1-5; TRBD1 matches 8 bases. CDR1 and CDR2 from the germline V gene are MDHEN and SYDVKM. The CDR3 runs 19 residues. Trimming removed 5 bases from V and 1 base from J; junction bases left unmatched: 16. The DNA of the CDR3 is TGTGCCAGCAGTCGCTGGGGTCTACGACAGGGGACGAGCAATCAGCCCCAGCATTTT. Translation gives CASSRWGLRQGTSNQPQHF.

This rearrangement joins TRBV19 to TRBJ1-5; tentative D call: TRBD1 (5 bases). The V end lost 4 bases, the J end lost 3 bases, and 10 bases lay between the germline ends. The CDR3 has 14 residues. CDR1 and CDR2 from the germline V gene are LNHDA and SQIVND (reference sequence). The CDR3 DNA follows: TGTGCCAGTAGTAGCCAGGGCTCCAATCAGCCCCAGCATTTT. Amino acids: CASSSQGSNQPQHF.

Written as DNA, the CDR3 is TGTGCCAGCCCCTCGGCCTACGAGCAGTACTTC. The encoded protein is CASPSAYEQYF. The rearrangement joins TRBV5-8 to TRBJ2-7; D not resolved. Per the germline V gene, CDR1 is SGHTS and CDR2 is YDEGEE. The CDR3 sequence is 11 residues long. V lost 7 bases, J lost 2 bases, and 7 bases lay in between.

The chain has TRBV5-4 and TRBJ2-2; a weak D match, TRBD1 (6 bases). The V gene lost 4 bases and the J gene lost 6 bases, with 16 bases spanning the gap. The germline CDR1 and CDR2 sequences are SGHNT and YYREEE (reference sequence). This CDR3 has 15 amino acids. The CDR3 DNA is TGTGCCAGCAGCCAGACAGGAGGCACCGCCGGGGAGCTGTTTTTT. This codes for CASSQTGGTAGELFF.

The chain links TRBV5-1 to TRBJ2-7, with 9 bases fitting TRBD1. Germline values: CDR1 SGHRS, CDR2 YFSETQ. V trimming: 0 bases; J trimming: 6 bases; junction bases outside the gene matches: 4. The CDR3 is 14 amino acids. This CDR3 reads CASSLGDRALEQYF. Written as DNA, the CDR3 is TGCGCCAGCAGCTTGGGGGACAGGGCACTCGAGCAGTACTTC.

The CDR3 nucleotides read TGTGCCAGTAGTACCCCAAACACGGGGGTAACTGAAGCTTTCTTT. As protein: CASSTPNTGVTEAFF. The chain links TRBV19 to TRBJ1-1, with D perhaps TRBD1 (5 bases). Deletions cut 4 bases from V and 5 bases from J, with 17 bases between. Germline V gives CDR1 LNHDA, CDR2 SQIVND (reference sequence). This CDR3 is 15 amino acids long.

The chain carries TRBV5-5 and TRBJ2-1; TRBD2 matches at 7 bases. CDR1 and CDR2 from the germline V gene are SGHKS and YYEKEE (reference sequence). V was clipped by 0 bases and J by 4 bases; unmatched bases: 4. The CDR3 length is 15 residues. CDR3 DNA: TGTGCCAGCAGCTTGGCGGCTAGCGGATACAATGAGCAGTTCTTC. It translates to CASSLAASGYNEQFF. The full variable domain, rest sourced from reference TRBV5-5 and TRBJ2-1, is DAGVTQSPTHLIKTRGQQVTLRCSPISGHKSVSWYQQVLGQGPQFIFQYYEKEERGRGNFPDRFSARQFPNYSSELNVNALLLGDSALYLCASSLAASGYNEQFFGPGTRLTVL.

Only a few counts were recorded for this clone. CDR3: CASGRGTYEQYF. The CDR3 DNA sequence: TGTGCCAGCGGGCGCGGGACCTACGAGCAGTACTTC. The chain couples TRBV28 to TRBJ2-7; D might be TRBD2 (6 bases). V was trimmed by 8 bases and J by 2 bases, leaving 10 bases between them. The CDR3 runs to 12 residues. The germline CDR1 and CDR2 sequences are MDHEN and SYDVKM.

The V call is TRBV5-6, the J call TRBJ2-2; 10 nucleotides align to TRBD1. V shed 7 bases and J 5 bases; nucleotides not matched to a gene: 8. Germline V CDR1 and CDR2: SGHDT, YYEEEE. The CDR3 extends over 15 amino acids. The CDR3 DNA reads TGTGCCAGCTGTCCGACAGGGGGCGATACCGGGGAGCTGTTTTTT. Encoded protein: CASCPTGGDTGELFF.

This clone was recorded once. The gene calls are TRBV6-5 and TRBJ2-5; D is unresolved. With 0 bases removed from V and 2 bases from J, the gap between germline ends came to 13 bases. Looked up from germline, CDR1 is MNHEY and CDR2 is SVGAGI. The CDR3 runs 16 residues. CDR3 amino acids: CASSYSMAATQETQYF. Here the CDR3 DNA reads TGTGCCAGCAGTTACTCGATGGCGGCTACTCAAGAGACCCAGTACTTC.

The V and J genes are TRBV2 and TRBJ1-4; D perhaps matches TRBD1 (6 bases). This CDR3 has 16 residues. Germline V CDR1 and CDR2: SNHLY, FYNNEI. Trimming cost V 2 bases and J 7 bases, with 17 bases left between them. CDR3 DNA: TGTGCCAGCAGTGAACGAACAGGGTTAGGGGGTGAAAAACTGTTTTTT. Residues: CASSERTGLGGEKLFF.

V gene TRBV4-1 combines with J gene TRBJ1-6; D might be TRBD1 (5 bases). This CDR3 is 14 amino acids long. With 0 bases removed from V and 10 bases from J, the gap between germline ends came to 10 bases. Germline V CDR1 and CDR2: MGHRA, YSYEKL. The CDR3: CASSQDRVSSPLHF. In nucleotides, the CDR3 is TGCGCCAGCAGCCAAGACAGGGTCTCATCACCCCTCCACTTT.

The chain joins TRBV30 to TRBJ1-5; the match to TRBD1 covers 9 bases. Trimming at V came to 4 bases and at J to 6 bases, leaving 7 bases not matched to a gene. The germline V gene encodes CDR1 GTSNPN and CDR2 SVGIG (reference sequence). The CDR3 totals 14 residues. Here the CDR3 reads CAWTTQGARQPQHF. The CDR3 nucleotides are TGTGCCTGGACCACACAGGGGGCTCGTCAGCCCCAGCATTTT.

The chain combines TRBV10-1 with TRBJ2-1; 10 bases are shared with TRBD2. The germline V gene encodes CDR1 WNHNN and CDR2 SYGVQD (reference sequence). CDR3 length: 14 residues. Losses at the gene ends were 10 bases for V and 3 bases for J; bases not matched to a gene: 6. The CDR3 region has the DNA TGCGCCACCAGGACTAGCGGCCGCTACAATGAGCAGTTCTTC. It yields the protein CATRTSGRYNEQFF.

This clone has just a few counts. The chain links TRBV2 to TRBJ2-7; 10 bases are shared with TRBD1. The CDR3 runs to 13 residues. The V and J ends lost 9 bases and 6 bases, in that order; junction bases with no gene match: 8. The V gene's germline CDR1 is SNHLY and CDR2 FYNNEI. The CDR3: CASTIGTGVEQYF. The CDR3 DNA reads TGTGCCAGTACCATCGGGACAGGGGTCGAGCAGTACTTC.

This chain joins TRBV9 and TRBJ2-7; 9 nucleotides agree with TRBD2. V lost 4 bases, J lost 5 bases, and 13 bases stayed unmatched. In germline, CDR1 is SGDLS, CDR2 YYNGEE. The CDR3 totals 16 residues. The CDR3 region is CASSPSVAGVRDEQYF. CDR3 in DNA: TGTGCCAGCAGCCCTTCCGTAGCGGGAGTTAGGGACGAGCAGTACTTC. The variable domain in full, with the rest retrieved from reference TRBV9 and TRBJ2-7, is DSGVTQTPKHLITATGQRVTLRCSPRSGDLSVYWYQQSLDQGLQFLIQYYNGEERAKGNILERFSAQQFPDLHSELNLSSLELGDSALYFCASSPSVAGVRDEQYFGPGTRLTVT.

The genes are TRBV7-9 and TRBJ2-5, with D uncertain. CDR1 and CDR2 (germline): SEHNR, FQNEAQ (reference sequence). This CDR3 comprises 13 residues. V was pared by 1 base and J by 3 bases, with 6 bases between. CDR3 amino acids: CASSLGVKETQYF. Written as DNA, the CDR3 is TGTGCCAGCAGCTTAGGTGTAAAAGAGACCCAGTACTTC.

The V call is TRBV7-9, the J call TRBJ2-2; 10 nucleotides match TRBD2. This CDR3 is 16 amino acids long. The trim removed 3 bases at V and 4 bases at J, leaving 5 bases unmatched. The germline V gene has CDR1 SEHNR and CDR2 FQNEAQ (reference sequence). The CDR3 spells CASSFPGLASTGELFF. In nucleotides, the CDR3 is TGTGCCAGCAGCTTCCCGGGACTAGCGAGCACCGGGGAGCTGTTTTTT. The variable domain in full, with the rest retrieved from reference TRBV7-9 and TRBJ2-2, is DTGVSQNPRHKITKRGQNVTFRCDPISEHNRLYWYRQTLGQGPEFLTYFQNEAQLEKSRLLSDRFSAERPKGSFSTLEIQRTEQGDSAMYLCASSFPGLASTGELFFGEGSRLTVL.

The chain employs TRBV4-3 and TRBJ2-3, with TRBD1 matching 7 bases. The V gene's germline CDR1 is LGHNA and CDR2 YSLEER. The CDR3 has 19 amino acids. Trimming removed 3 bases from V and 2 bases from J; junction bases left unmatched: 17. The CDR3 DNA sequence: TGCGCCAGCAGCCAGGGGGACAGCTCCCCGTTCCTTTTCACAGATACGCAGTATTTT. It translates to CASSQGDSSPFLFTDTQYF.

The CDR3 coding sequence is TGTGCCAGCAGTTTGCGACAGGCGTCCTATGGCTACACCTTC. Protein: CASSLRQASYGYTF. The chain couples TRBV28 to TRBJ1-2, with D possibly TRBD1 on 6 matching bases. This CDR3 spans 14 amino acids. Germline V gene sequence: CDR1 MDHEN, CDR2 SYDVKM. The V gene lost 3 bases and the J gene lost 4 bases, with 12 bases spanning the gap.

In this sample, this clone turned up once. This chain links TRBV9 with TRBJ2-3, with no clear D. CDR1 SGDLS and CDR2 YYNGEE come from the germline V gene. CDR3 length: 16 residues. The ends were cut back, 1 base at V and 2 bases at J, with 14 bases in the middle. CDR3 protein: CASSVKGSEATDTQYF. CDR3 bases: TGTGCCAGCAGCGTAAAAGGTTCAGAGGCCACAGATACGCAGTATTTT.

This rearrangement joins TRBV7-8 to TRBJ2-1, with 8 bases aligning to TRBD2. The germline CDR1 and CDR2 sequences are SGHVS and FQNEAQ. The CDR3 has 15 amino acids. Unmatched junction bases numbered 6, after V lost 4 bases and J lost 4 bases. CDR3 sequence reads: CASSWRAGGYNEQFF. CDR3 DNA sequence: TGTGCCAGCAGCTGGCGGGCGGGAGGATACAATGAGCAGTTCTTC.

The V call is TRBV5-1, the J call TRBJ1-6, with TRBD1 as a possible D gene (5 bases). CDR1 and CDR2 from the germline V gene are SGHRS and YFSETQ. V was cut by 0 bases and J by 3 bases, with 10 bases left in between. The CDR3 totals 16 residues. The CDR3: CASSLGDSLYNSPLHF. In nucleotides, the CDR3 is TGCGCCAGCAGCTTGGGAGACAGCCTCTATAATTCACCCCTCCACTTT.

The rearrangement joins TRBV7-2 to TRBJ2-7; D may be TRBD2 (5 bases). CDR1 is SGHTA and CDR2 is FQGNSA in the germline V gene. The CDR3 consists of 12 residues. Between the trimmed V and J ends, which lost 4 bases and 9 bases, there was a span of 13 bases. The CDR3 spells CASSSQVGGQYF. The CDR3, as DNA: TGTGCCAGCAGCTCGCAGGTCGGAGGGCAGTACTTC.